The subject of this entry is one TCR beta chain. From germline, CDR1 is SQVTM and CDR2 ANQGSEA. V lost 5 bases and J 6 bases, leaving 17 bases between the germline ends. The CDR3 consists of 13 residues. In the original workflow: Estimates of nucleated cell counts were drawn from the amplification of reference gene primers. The data were produced by immunoSEQ multiplex PCR, yet TCRdb's version contains in-frame clones alone and is incomplete. V, J and clone size are those of that table, while D and trimming were read from the DNA. The sample has over 55,000 clones, 88% seen once. This entry comes from a study of blood T cell repertoires in COVID-19. Study context: The study drew acute and convalescent COVID-19 samples from the United States, Italy and Spain. PBMCs, B-cell-depleted T cells, or T cells were the source of the cDNA or gDNA that made up the material.

What was sequenced was peripheral blood. This clonotype originated in a human donor in a cohort sampled during active COVID-19. V is TRBV29-1 and J is TRBJ2-7, with a possible D match to TRBD2 (7 bases). The CDR3 spells CSVSVGGAGEQYF. DNA of the CDR3: TGCAGCGTTTCGGTTGGGGGGGCGGGCGAGCAGTACTTC.